This note documents a single T cell receptor beta chain sequence. These data are taken from a study of PD-L1 blockade in urothelial cancer. At the level of the study: Patients went on atezolizumab in the mid-2010s, receiving 1,200 mg intravenously every 3 weeks. Specimens of blood held a median count of about 140,000 T cells.

In germline, CDR1 is LNHNV, CDR2 YYDKDF (reference sequence). V lost 3 bases and J lost 6, with 14 bases in between. The CDR3 extends over 14 amino acids. Time point denoted: pretreatment peripheral blood. TCRdb keeps only in-frame clones here, not all; method: immunoSEQ multiplex PCR. The data contain some 50,000 clones, roughly 87% of them singletons. Sequencing was performed on PBMCs, taken around atezolizumab (anti-PD-L1) treatment. The sequence came from an older woman with urothelial cancer. This sequence joins TRBV15 and TRBJ1-2; D is unclear. CDR3 sequence reads: CATSSRVRDHGYTF. In nucleotides, the CDR3 is TGTGCCACCAGCAGTCGGGTCCGTGACCATGGCTACACCTTC.